Shown below are 17 T cell receptor beta chains from a single sample sequenced in a study of blood T cell repertoires in COVID-19. Some clones are missing from TCRdb's copy, which holds only in-frame ones; the method was immunoSEQ multiplex PCR. The profile shows fewer than 250,000 clones, roughly 85% of them singletons. The sample was PBMCs or T cells enriched from blood (not recorded which). The receptor source for this set is a woman in her thirties or forties who had been exposed to COVID-19.

The V call is TRBV27, the J call TRBJ1-2; a possible D gene is TRBD1 (5 bases). CDR3 size: 17 residues. Trimming removed 2 bases at V and 1 base at J, with 17 bases between. CDR1 and CDR2 from the germline V gene are MNHEY and SMNVEV (reference sequence). CDR3 coding DNA: TGTGCCAGCAGTTTAAAGTTTGGAGGGGATTTTAACTATGGCTACACCTTC. The encoded protein is CASSLKFGGDFNYGYTF.

The rearrangement joins TRBV5-1 to TRBJ2-1; 12 bases line up with TRBD2. CDR3 length: 18 amino acids. Germline values: CDR1 SGHRS, CDR2 YFSETQ. The V segment lost 4 bases and the J segment 0 bases; nucleotides outside the gene matches: 8. The CDR3 DNA reads TGCGCCAGCAGCCAGGCTACTAGCGGGAGGAGCTCCTACAATGAGCAGTTCTTC. Its protein is CASSQATSGRSSYNEQFF. The variable domain in full, completed from reference TRBV5-1 and TRBJ2-1, reads KAGVTQTPRYLIKTRGQQVTLSCSPISGHRSVSWYQQTPGQGLQFLFEYFSETQRNKGNFPGRFSGRQFSNSRSEMNVSTLELGDSALYLCASSQATSGRSSYNEQFFGPGTRLTVL.

This chain links TRBV21-1 with TRBJ1-3; no DNA check was done on the table's D call, TRBD1. TRBV21-1 is a pseudogene segment. The CDR3 sequence is 17 residues long. The CDR3 protein is CASSTPEDRGAGNTIYF. DNA of the CDR3: TGTGCCAGCAGCACACCCGAAGACAGGGGGGCTGGAAACACCATATATTTT.

The CDR3 spells CASSFGGVNSPLHF. CDR3 DNA sequence: TGCGCCAGCAGCTTCGGAGGGGTTAATTCACCCCTCCACTTT. V and J are TRBV5-1 and TRBJ1-6; maybe TRBD1 (5 bases). In germline, CDR1 is SGHRS, CDR2 YFSETQ. Trimming stripped 2 bases from V and 6 bases from J, with 9 bases between. This CDR3 contains 14 residues.

The rearrangement uses TRBV2 and TRBJ2-7; D is perhaps TRBD2 (6 bases). The CDR3 covers 15 residues. The V and J ends lost 0 bases and 0 bases respectively, with 9 bases between them. Germline lookup yields CDR1 SNHLY and CDR2 FYNNEI. CDR3 sequence (DNA): TGTGCCAGCAGTGAAGCCGGGGGATTCTCCTACGAGCAGTACTTC. The encoded protein is CASSEAGGFSYEQYF.

The J gene is TRBJ2-1, the V gene TRBV3-1 (or the pseudogene TRBV3-2); 14 bases match TRBD2. The junction had 10 bases not matched to a gene; V was cut back by 6 bases and J by 3 bases. The CDR3 spans 18 residues. Germline V gene sequence: CDR1 LGHDT, CDR2 YNNKEL (reference sequence). The CDR3 is CASRVTSGGVGSYNEQFF. The CDR3 nucleotides are TGTGCCAGCAGGGTGACTAGCGGGGGGGTAGGTAGCTACAATGAGCAGTTCTTC.

The genes are TRBV4-2 and TRBJ2-7; 8 bases are a match to TRBD2. Germline trimming cut 0 bases from V and 7 bases from J; bases unmatched to any gene: 17. The V gene's germline CDR1 is LGHNA and CDR2 YNFKEQ. The CDR3 consists of 18 residues. The CDR3: CASSQDAASGGGLGEQYF. Written as DNA, the CDR3 is TGTGCCAGCAGCCAAGACGCCGCGAGCGGGGGTGGCCTCGGAGAGCAGTACTTC.

The table lists this clone with a few counts. This chain uses TRBV7-8 with TRBJ1-1, with D possibly TRBD1 on 5 matching bases. Trimming cost V 5 bases and J 5 bases, with 9 bases left between them. CDR1 is SGHVS and CDR2 is FQNEAQ in the germline V gene. The CDR3 totals 12 residues. The CDR3 protein is CASSRGGTEAFF. CDR3 DNA sequence: TGTGCCAGCAGCAGGGGAGGAACTGAAGCTTTCTTT.

This clone was observed a single time. The chain joins TRBV2 to TRBJ1-2; 9 bases line up with TRBD1. The germline V gene encodes CDR1 SNHLY and CDR2 FYNNEI. The CDR3 loop spans 15 amino acids. Unmatched junction bases numbered 8, after V lost 4 bases and J lost 5 bases. The DNA for the CDR3 is TGTGCCAGCAGTGTAGGGACAGGGAGTCATTATGGCTACACCTTC. Its translation: CASSVGTGSHYGYTF.

CDR3 amino acids: CASSETGSDSPLHF. The CDR3 DNA reads TGTGCCAGCAGTGAAACAGGGTCTGATTCACCCCTCCACTTT. The chain carries TRBV6-1 and TRBJ1-6; a possible D gene is TRBD1 (6 bases). Germline assignment: CDR1 MNHNS and CDR2 SASEGT. The CDR3 totals 14 residues. The ends were cut back, 2 bases at V and 8 bases at J, with 10 bases in the middle.

This clone was found many times. This chain joins TRBV7-2 and TRBJ1-2, with a possible D match to TRBD1 (5 bases). CDR3 length equals 14 residues. V shed 4 bases and J shed 3 bases, with 12 bases lying between them. Germline V CDR1 and CDR2: SGHTA, FQGNSA. In nucleotides, the CDR3 is TGTGCCAGCAGCTCCGGCGGGGGGTACTATGGCTACACCTTC. It is translated as CASSSGGGYYGYTF. Together with reference TRBV7-2 and TRBJ1-2, the CDR3 gives the full variable domain: GAGVSQSPSNKVTEKGKDVELRCDPISGHTALYWYRQSLGQGLEFLIYFQGNSAPDKSGLPSDRFSAERTGGSVSTLTIQRTQQEDSAVYLCASSSGGGYYGYTFGSGTRLTVV.

The V and J genes are TRBV7-3 and TRBJ1-5; D gene uncertain. V shed 7 bases and J shed 0 bases, with 7 bases lying between them. This CDR3 contains 13 residues. CDR1 SGHTA and CDR2 FQGTGA come from the germline V gene. DNA of the CDR3: TGTGCCAGCAAAGCCGATAGCAATCAGCCCCAGCATTTT. Protein: CASKADSNQPQHF.

Written as DNA, the CDR3 is TGTGCCAGCAGATTCTCGGACAGGGCATGGAATGGCTACACCTTC. Protein sequence: CASRFSDRAWNGYTF. The chain recombines TRBV28 with TRBJ1-2; TRBD1 matches at 8 bases. V gave up 6 bases and J gave up 6 bases; unmatched junction bases: 12. The length of the CDR3 is 15 residues. CDR1 is MDHEN, CDR2 SYDVKM, per germline.

There are a few counts of this clone. The chain couples TRBV7-2 to TRBJ1-2; 8 nucleotides line up with TRBD1. With V trimmed by 1 base and J by 1 base, 8 bases remained unmatched. This CDR3 has 17 amino acids. Germline CDR1 reads SGHTA; CDR2 reads FQGNSA. CDR3 region: CASSLGSGGPINYGYTF. The CDR3 bases are TGTGCCAGCAGCTTAGGGTCAGGGGGCCCCATTAACTATGGCTACACCTTC. Full variable domain (remainder filled in from reference TRBV7-2 and TRBJ1-2): GAGVSQSPSNKVTEKGKDVELRCDPISGHTALYWYRQSLGQGLEFLIYFQGNSAPDKSGLPSDRFSAERTGGSVSTLTIQRTQQEDSAVYLCASSLGSGGPINYGYTFGSGTRLTVV.

The chain recombines TRBV6-2 or TRBV6-3 with TRBJ1-5; TRBD1 agrees at 7 bases. The J segment lost 0 bases and the V segment lost 2 bases, leaving 7 bases of the junction unmatched. CDR1 and CDR2 from the germline V gene are MNHEY and SVGEGT. The CDR3 spans 17 residues. The CDR3 loop reads CASSYRTGPYSNQPQHF. The CDR3 coding sequence is TGTGCCAGCAGTTACCGGACAGGTCCCTATAGCAATCAGCCCCAGCATTTT.

This clone was picked up one time. V gene TRBV11-3 combines with J gene TRBJ2-5, with D possibly matching TRBD2 (6 bases). Between the trimmed V and J ends, which lost 2 bases and 2 bases, there was a span of 18 bases. This CDR3 contains 17 residues. Germline-derived CDR1 and CDR2 are SGHNT and YENEEA. The CDR3 reads CASSLMRWGVGQETQYF. The CDR3 nucleotides read TGTGCCAGCAGCTTAATGAGGTGGGGGGTAGGACAAGAGACCCAGTACTTC.

The chain couples TRBV18 to TRBJ2-3; D is uncertain. The CDR3 is 14 amino acids. The V end was cut by 3 bases, the J end by 4 bases, with 11 bases between. CDR1 and CDR2 from the germline V gene are KGHSH and LQKENI. This chain's CDR3 is CASSPEYLSDTQYF. The CDR3 nucleotides are TGTGCCAGCTCACCCGAGTACCTTTCAGATACGCAGTATTTT.